What follows are 32 T cell receptor beta chains derived from one specimen sequenced in a study of T-cell reconstitution after alpha-beta-depleted transplantation in children. Preparation of the TCRbeta library involved a method that used unique molecular identifiers. TCRdb re-derived calls from the PCR reads in MiXCR, one entry per CDR3 protein. The data hold some 100,000 distinct CDR3 sequences, with 15% observed a single time. The sequenced sample was PBMCs, mostly from graft donor cells, obtained 180 days after TCRalphabeta/CD19-depleted stem cell transplant. The receptors shown here come from a male patient aged 2 to 10 who had a stem cell transplant for acute lymphoblastic leukemia, so the T cells may come from the graft donor.

In its sample, this clonotype was seen many times. V usage is TRBV6-1 and J usage is TRBJ2-2, with D perhaps given as TRBD1 or TRBD2 (5 bases each). The germline V gene encodes CDR1 MNHNS and CDR2 SASEGT. Trimming removed 11 bases at V and 4 bases at J, with 17 bases between. CDR3 length: 14 residues. The CDR3 loop is CAVTGQGGTGELFF. The CDR3 DNA sequence: TGTGCCGTCACGGGGCAGGGTGGCACCGGGGAGCTGTTTTTT.

This clonotype was detected a few times. The chain joins TRBV20-1 to TRBJ2-3; D is possibly TRBD2 (7 bases). From germline, CDR1 is DFQATT and CDR2 SNEGSKA (reference sequence). The CDR3 sequence is 15 residues long. V lost 3 bases, J lost 0 bases, and 13 bases lay in between. The CDR3 DNA sequence: TGCAGTGCTAGCGGGGGGCCGATTAGCACAGATACGCAGTATTTT. It encodes CSASGGPISTDTQYF.

This chain uses TRBV6-4 with TRBJ2-1; no definite D call. Deletions cut 6 bases from V and 4 bases from J, with 13 bases between. The CDR3 covers 14 residues. Germline-derived CDR1 and CDR2 are MRHNA and SNTAGT. The chain's CDR3 is CASSTGSSYNEQFF. CDR3 DNA: TGTGCCAGCAGCACCGGGTCTTCGTACAATGAGCAGTTCTTC.

This chain joins TRBV7-9 and TRBJ2-3; D call uncertain. Between the trimmed V and J ends, which lost 4 bases and 5 bases, there was a span of 10 bases. The CDR3 consists of 13 residues. Germline V gives CDR1 SEHNR, CDR2 FQNEAQ (reference sequence). The CDR3 DNA follows: TGTGCCAGCAGCTCCCGAACCGAAGATACGCAGTATTTT. Amino acids: CASSSRTEDTQYF.

The rearrangement joins TRBV7-2 to TRBJ1-3, with a weak D call TRBD1 (6 bases). The CDR3 is 15 amino acids. The ends were cut back, 5 bases at V and 4 bases at J, with 15 bases in the middle. Germline CDR1 reads SGHTA; CDR2 reads FQGNSA. CDR3 coding DNA: TGTGCCAGCAGCATAGTCGCAGGGGCGGGAAACACCATATATTTT. Protein product: CASSIVAGAGNTIYF.

The chain combines TRBV20-1 with TRBJ2-1, with 10 bases lining up with TRBD2. The V gene's germline CDR1 is DFQATT and CDR2 SNEGSKA (reference sequence). The V gene end was trimmed by 2 bases and the J gene end by 10 bases; junction bases not matched to a gene: 5. This CDR3 comprises 13 residues. Here the CDR3 reads CSARLAGVWEQFF. In nucleotides, the CDR3 is TGCAGTGCTAGACTAGCGGGAGTTTGGGAGCAGTTCTTC.

V gene TRBV12-3 or TRBV12-4 combines with J gene TRBJ2-4, with 9 bases fitting TRBD2. V was clipped by 2 bases and J by 1 base; unmatched bases: 3. The CDR3 has 16 amino acids. CDR3 in amino acids: CASSLNLAGAKNIQYF. The CDR3 coding sequence is TGTGCCAGCAGTTTAAACCTAGCGGGGGCCAAAAACATTCAGTACTTC.

The chain has TRBV12-3 or TRBV12-4 and TRBJ2-2, with D perhaps matching TRBD1 or TRBD2 (5 bases each). Deletions cut 7 bases from V and 0 bases from J, with 12 bases between. The CDR3 runs 15 residues. In DNA form, the CDR3 reads TGTGCCAGCAACCCCGGGACCGCGAACACCGGGGAGCTGTTTTTT. It encodes CASNPGTANTGELFF.

This clonotype has only a few counts. V gene TRBV6-2 or TRBV6-3 combines with J gene TRBJ2-7; D is possibly TRBD1 (5 bases). The CDR3 has 14 amino acids. Trimming cost V 9 bases and J 3 bases, with 18 bases left between them. The germline gives CDR1 MNHEY, CDR2 SVGEGT. The CDR3: CASTTAGWLYEQYF. In DNA form, the CDR3 reads TGTGCCAGTACTACTGCAGGGTGGCTCTACGAGCAGTACTTC.

V usage is TRBV27 and J usage is TRBJ1-1; a weak D match, TRBD1 (5 bases). V lost 5 bases and J lost 4, with 20 bases in between. The CDR3 has 16 amino acids. Germline V gene lookup returns CDR1 MNHEY and CDR2 SMNVEV (reference sequence). CDR3 sequence reads: CASSTQGLVSSTEAFF. CDR3 coding DNA: TGTGCCAGCAGTACGCAGGGCTTGGTTAGTAGCACTGAAGCTTTCTTT.

The rearrangement links TRBV20-1 to TRBJ2-7, with 11 bases identical to TRBD2. Germline trimming cut 1 base from V and 6 bases from J; bases unmatched to any gene: 5. The CDR3 runs 14 residues. CDR1 and CDR2 (germline): DFQATT, SNEGSKA (reference sequence). As DNA, the CDR3 is TGCAGTGCTAGAGCGCTAGCGGGGGGCGGCGAGCAGTACTTC. As protein: CSARALAGGGEQYF.

A few counts support this clonotype. The chain combines TRBV29-1 with TRBJ2-4; TRBD2 agrees at 8 bases. CDR3 length: 13 residues. The V gene end was trimmed by 3 bases and the J gene end by 6 bases; junction bases not matched to a gene: 4. CDR1 is SQVTM, CDR2 ANQGSEA, per germline. CDR3 in amino acids: CSVESTSGNIQYF. Here the CDR3 DNA reads TGCAGCGTTGAGAGTACTAGCGGAAACATTCAGTACTTC.

In the case of this clonotype: A read error may be the cause here, since a much bigger clone is one base away. V usage is TRBV5-1 and J usage is TRBJ2-7; 9 bases align to TRBD1. The CDR3 sequence is 15 residues long. Germline lookup yields CDR1 SGHRS and CDR2 YFSETQ. In DNA, the CDR3 is TGCGCCAGCAGCGGACAGGGGAGGGCCTACTACGAGCAGTCCTTC. This sequence encodes CASSGQGRAYYEQSF.

The chain recombines TRBV12-3 or TRBV12-4 with TRBJ2-4; 7 nucleotides align to TRBD1. The V and J ends lost 5 bases and 8 bases, in that order; junction bases with no gene match: 9. The CDR3 sequence is 14 residues long. The CDR3 coding sequence is TGTGCCAGCAGTACCAGACAGGGATTCGACATTCAGTACTTC. As protein: CASSTRQGFDIQYF.

The rearrangement links TRBV7-2 to TRBJ2-3; 14 bases are a match to TRBD2. The germline gives CDR1 SGHTA, CDR2 FQGNSA. After removal of 5 bases from V and 4 bases from J, the junction contained 5 bases not matched to a gene. The CDR3 loop spans 16 amino acids. The CDR3 coding sequence is TGTGCCAGCAGCATGACTAGCGGGGGGGCCTCAGATACGCAGTATTTT. Encoded protein: CASSMTSGGASDTQYF.

V usage is TRBV6-1 and J usage is TRBJ2-2; 7 bases agree with TRBD1. The trim removed 6 bases at V and 5 bases at J, leaving 9 bases unmatched. The CDR3 sequence is 15 residues long. Per the germline V gene, CDR1 is MNHNS and CDR2 is SASEGT. Here the CDR3 DNA reads TGTGCCAGCAGCACAGGGGTTTTGCGAACCGGGGAGCTGTTTTTT. Its translation: CASSTGVLRTGELFF.

This clonotype came up a few times. The rearrangement joins TRBV20-1 to TRBJ1-2; D is possibly TRBD1 (6 bases). Trimming removed 3 bases from V and 3 bases from J, with 23 bases in between. This CDR3 contains 17 residues. The germline V gene encodes CDR1 DFQATT and CDR2 SNEGSKA (reference sequence). The CDR3 nucleotides read TGCAGTGCTAGGTTTTGGGGCAGGGGTGAAGGGGACTATGGCTACACCTTC. It codes for CSARFWGRGEGDYGYTF.

The chain is built from TRBV5-1 and TRBJ1-1; possibly TRBD1 for D (6 bases). In germline, CDR1 is SGHRS, CDR2 YFSETQ. The CDR3 length is 14 residues. V was trimmed by 4 bases and J by 3 bases, leaving 13 bases between them. The CDR3 DNA reads TGCGCCAGCAGCACTGGGACACTAGACACTGAAGCTTTCTTT. Encoded protein: CASSTGTLDTEAFF.

This chain uses TRBV21-1 with TRBJ2-6; the D segment call TRBD2 is taken from the table without a DNA check. TRBV21-1 is described as a pseudogene. This CDR3 is 16 amino acids long. The CDR3, as DNA: TGTGCCAGCAGCACTCTAGCGGGGGTTGGGGCCAACGTCCTGACTTTC. It translates to CASSTLAGVGANVLTF.

The J gene is TRBJ2-5, the V gene TRBV3-1, with no clear D. The CDR3 is made up of 14 amino acids. Between the trimmed V and J ends, which lost 1 base and 1 base, there was a span of 7 bases. From germline, CDR1 is LGHDT and CDR2 YNNKEL (reference sequence). CDR3 bases: TGTGCCAGCAGCCAAGGTACCATCCAAGAGACCCAGTACTTC. This translates into CASSQGTIQETQYF.

J is TRBJ2-4 and V is TRBV11-2; 7 bases match TRBD1. Germline V CDR1 and CDR2: SGHAT, FQNNGV. There are 14 residues in the CDR3. The J segment lost 7 bases and the V segment lost 5 bases, leaving 8 bases of the junction unmatched. The CDR3, as DNA: TGTGCCAGCAGCACCGGGACAGTGAGTAACATTCAGTACTTC. Translated: CASSTGTVSNIQYF.

This clonotype was seen a single time. The gene calls are TRBV7-9 and TRBJ2-7; TRBD1 is a possible D gene (6 bases). The CDR3 is 15 residues long. V dropped 5 bases and J dropped 0 bases, with 14 bases sitting between them. Germline-derived CDR1 and CDR2 are SEHNR and FQNEAQ (reference sequence). The CDR3 DNA reads as TGTGCCAGCAGCCCTCAGCAGGACAGCTCCTACGAGCAGTACTTC. Protein: CASSPQQDSSYEQYF.

The sample holds a few counts of this clonotype. V usage is TRBV7-9 and J usage is TRBJ2-4; possibly TRBD2 for D (5 bases). With 2 bases removed from V and 4 bases from J, the gap between germline ends came to 15 bases. Germline V gives CDR1 SEHNR, CDR2 FQNEAQ (reference sequence). The CDR3 is 16 residues long. For the CDR3, the DNA is TGTGCCAGCAGCTTATTAGGGAATCGGGAAAAAAACATTCAGTACTTC. Its translation is CASSLLGNREKNIQYF. The full variable domain, completed using reference TRBV7-9 and TRBJ2-4, is DTGVSQNPRHKITKRGQNVTFRCDPISEHNRLYWYRQTLGQGPEFLTYFQNEAQLEKSRLLSDRFSAERPKGSFSTLEIQRTEQGDSAMYLCASSLLGNREKNIQYFGAGTRLSVL.

This clonotype was found a few times. V gene TRBV20-1 combines with J gene TRBJ2-2; 7 bases align to TRBD2. With V trimmed by 5 bases and J by 5 bases, 5 bases remained unmatched. The CDR3 has 13 residues. The germline V gene has CDR1 DFQATT and CDR2 SNEGSKA (reference sequence). The CDR3 loop is CSAPGGWTGELFF. DNA of the CDR3: TGCAGTGCTCCCGGGGGGTGGACCGGGGAGCTGTTTTTT.

The genes are TRBV10-2 and TRBJ2-7; TRBD1 matches 9 bases. Per germline, CDR1 WSHSY and CDR2 SAAADI. The CDR3 has 14 amino acids. V lost 8 bases and J lost 3; bases outside the gene matches: 8. CDR3 in DNA: TGCGCCAGCTCTTGGAGACAGGGGGGCTACGAGCAGTACTTC. It codes for CASSWRQGGYEQYF.

The chain joins TRBV19 to TRBJ2-2; D possibly corresponds to TRBD1 (7 bases). V lost 2 bases, J lost 4 bases, and 14 bases lay in between. This CDR3 has 16 residues. The germline V gene encodes CDR1 LNHDA and CDR2 SQIVND (reference sequence). This CDR3 reads CASSILDRRGTGELFF. CDR3 coding DNA: TGTGCCAGTAGTATACTGGACAGGAGGGGCACCGGGGAGCTGTTTTTT.

This clonotype has only a few counts. The chain carries TRBV29-1 and TRBJ2-1, with 7 bases matching TRBD2. Germline V gives CDR1 SQVTM, CDR2 ANQGSEA. There are 13 residues in the CDR3. With V trimmed by 7 bases and J by 7 bases, 10 bases remained unmatched. CDR3 amino acids: CSAWVRGGNEQFF. CDR3 in DNA: TGCAGCGCATGGGTTAGGGGAGGGAATGAGCAGTTCTTC.

This chain uses TRBV4-1 with TRBJ2-1; 8 bases align to TRBD1. Germline V gene data show CDR1 as MGHRA and CDR2 as YSYEKL. The ends lost 0 bases at V and 8 bases at J; junction bases unmatched: 6. The CDR3 runs 15 residues. This chain's CDR3 is CASSQDSGQEYEQFF. The CDR3, as DNA: TGCGCCAGCAGCCAAGACTCGGGACAGGAGTATGAGCAGTTCTTC.

This clonotype was observed a few times. J is TRBJ2-2 and V is TRBV12-3 or TRBV12-4; D might be TRBD1 or TRBD2, each matching 5 bases. This CDR3 comprises 17 residues. The germline V and J ends were trimmed by 5 bases and 4 bases, with 20 bases remaining between them. The CDR3, as DNA: TGTGCCAGCAGTCTTGGTGGGGACCTTACCACCACCGGGGAGCTGTTTTTT. It is translated as CASSLGGDLTTTGELFF.

This clonotype was picked up many times. This chain connects TRBV10-1 to TRBJ2-7; D unclear. Germline CDR1 WNHNN, CDR2 SYGVQD (reference sequence). This CDR3 comprises 13 residues. The V and J ends lost 0 bases and 2 bases respectively, with 5 bases between them. CDR3 nucleotides: TGCGCCAGCAGTGAGTCTGGTACCTACGAGCAGTACTTC. It encodes CASSESGTYEQYF.

V is TRBV18 and J is TRBJ1-1; D perhaps matches TRBD1 (5 bases). The length of the CDR3 is 14 residues. CDR1 and CDR2 from the germline V gene are KGHSH and LQKENI. The V and J ends lost 5 bases and 3 bases respectively, with 13 bases between them. As DNA, the CDR3 is TGTGCCAGCTCAATCAGGGCGGAGGACACTGAAGCTTTCTTT. Encoded protein: CASSIRAEDTEAFF.

This clonotype has only a few counts. V usage is TRBV7-9 and J usage is TRBJ2-1; 10 bases agree with TRBD2. This CDR3 comprises 17 residues. Trimming took 1 base from V and 9 from J; bases not matched to a gene: 12. The germline gives CDR1 SEHNR, CDR2 FQNEAQ (reference sequence). This chain's CDR3 is CASSLGVIASGGGEQFF. CDR3 in DNA: TGTGCCAGCAGCTTAGGAGTGATCGCTAGCGGGGGTGGTGAGCAGTTCTTC.